The 19 T cell receptor beta chains below all came from one sample that was sequenced in a study of OX40 agonist ivuxolimab in advanced cancers. This table comes from immunoSEQ multiplex PCR, and its TCRdb copy is limited to in-frame clones, with some not included. The data hold tens of thousands of clones, with around 82% observed a single time. This specimen was CD4+ or CD8+ T cells sorted from blood, taken in a trial of the OX40 agonist ivuxolimab. The receptors were gathered from an adult with an advanced solid tumor such as melanoma, head and neck, liver or kidney cancer.

The V call is TRBV10-3, the J call TRBJ2-3; D could derive from TRBD1 or TRBD2 (5 bases each). V was trimmed by 7 bases and J by 1 base, leaving 21 bases between them. Per germline, CDR1 ENHRY and CDR2 SYGVKD. This CDR3 is 17 amino acids long. In DNA form, the CDR3 reads TGTGCCATCAAGAGCCACGGGGCAGGGTCCGGCACAGATACGCAGTATTTT. Its translation is CAIKSHGAGSGTDTQYF.

This clone came up once. The gene calls are TRBV29-1 and TRBJ1-1; possible D gene TRBD1, 5 bases. Trimming pared 0 bases from V and 11 bases from J, leaving 16 bases between. This CDR3 region has 13 residues. Germline V gives CDR1 SQVTM, CDR2 ANQGSEA. The CDR3 protein is CSVEDLRERRAFF. CDR3 DNA sequence: TGCAGCGTTGAAGATCTCAGGGAACGACGGGCTTTCTTT.

The V call is TRBV19, the J call TRBJ1-2; the match to TRBD1 covers 7 bases. The CDR3 covers 14 residues. V shed 5 bases, J shed 0 bases, and the junction held 3 bases outside the gene matches. The germline V gene has CDR1 LNHDA and CDR2 SQIVND (reference sequence). CDR3 amino acids: CASSGTVPNYGYTF. CDR3 DNA sequence: TGTGCCAGTAGTGGGACAGTCCCTAACTATGGCTACACCTTC.

The chain joins TRBV27 to TRBJ1-2, with D tentatively TRBD1 (5 bases). This CDR3 is built from 14 residues. CDR1 is MNHEY and CDR2 is SMNVEV in the germline V gene (reference sequence). Trimming cost V 6 bases and J 8 bases, with 19 bases left between them. CDR3 loop: CASRIGIGHIGYTF. In DNA form, the CDR3 reads TGTGCCAGCAGAATCGGCATCGGACATATCGGCTACACCTTC.

DNA for the CDR3: TGTGCCAGCTCACCGGAACAGGGTAATGAAAAACTGTTTTTT. Translation: CASSPEQGNEKLFF. The chain combines TRBV18 with TRBJ1-4; D is possibly TRBD1 (6 bases). CDR1 is KGHSH, CDR2 LQKENI, per germline. Trimming left V 3 bases short and J 4 bases short, with 9 bases between. This CDR3 spans 14 amino acids.

V gene TRBV9 combines with J gene TRBJ1-1; D remains unclear. Germline CDR1 and CDR2: SGDLS and YYNGEE. V lost 2 bases to trimming and J lost 6 bases, with 14 bases between them. The CDR3 runs 14 residues. The CDR3 region is CASSVLSLGSEAFF. CDR3 DNA sequence: TGTGCCAGCAGCGTTCTCTCCCTCGGCTCTGAAGCTTTCTTT.

The chain employs TRBV2 and TRBJ2-7, with D unresolved. The germline V gene has CDR1 SNHLY and CDR2 FYNNEI. Deletions cut 5 bases from V and 3 bases from J, with 2 bases between. The CDR3 has 10 residues. CDR3 amino acids: CASSSYEQYF. The CDR3 region has the DNA TGTGCCAGCAGTAGCTACGAGCAGTACTTC.

This chain connects TRBV2 to TRBJ2-7; D is perhaps TRBD2 (5 bases). The CDR3 is 14 residues long. V lost 6 bases to trimming and J lost 8 bases, with 20 bases between them. CDR1 SNHLY and CDR2 FYNNEI come from the germline V gene. In DNA form, the CDR3 reads TGTGCCAGCAGCGAACGGGCCAGGCGCGGGCAGCAGTACTTC. Translating gives CASSERARRGQQYF.

The chain employs TRBV6-1 and TRBJ2-5; no definite D call. CDR3 length: 15 amino acids. Trimming took off 3 bases at V and 6 bases at J, with 17 bases between the two ends. Germline V CDR1 and CDR2: MNHNS, SASEGT. This CDR3 is CASSELVAVRQTQYF. CDR3 nucleotides: TGTGCCAGCAGTGAGCTAGTCGCCGTCCGTCAGACCCAGTACTTC.

The rearrangement uses TRBV5-6 and TRBJ1-6, with D perhaps TRBD1 (6 bases). Trimming cost V 4 bases and J 9 bases, with 20 bases left between them. Germline CDR1 and CDR2: SGHDT and YYEEEE. The CDR3 length is 16 residues. CDR3 coding DNA: TGTGCCAGCAGCCCCTCGTGGGGGGGCTTCGGTTCACCCCTCCACTTT. Its protein is CASSPSWGGFGSPLHF. The whole variable domain, filled in from reference TRBV5-6 and TRBJ1-6, reads DAGVTQSPTHLIKTRGQQVTLRCSPKSGHDTVSWYQQALGQGPQFIFQYYEEEERQRGNFPDRFSGHQFPNYSSELNVNALLLGDSALYLCASSPSWGGFGSPLHFGNGTRLTVT.

This sequence joins TRBV6-1 and TRBJ1-2; D possibly corresponds to TRBD1 (5 bases). The germline gives CDR1 MNHNS, CDR2 SASEGT. The CDR3 has 15 residues. V lost 0 bases to trimming and J lost 4 bases, with 12 bases between them. CDR3 coding DNA: TGTGCCAGCAGTGAAGCGGGGGGGGAGGTCTATGGCTACACCTTC. Protein sequence: CASSEAGGEVYGYTF.

This clone has just a few counts. The V call is TRBV9, the J call TRBJ1-2, with unresolved D. CDR3 length: 11 amino acids. Germline loops: CDR1 SGDLS, CDR2 YYNGEE. The V and J ends lost 3 bases and 8 bases respectively, with 8 bases between them. The DNA of the CDR3 is TGTGCCAGCAGCGGGAAGGAGGGCTACACCTTC. Amino acid sequence: CASSGKEGYTF.

The chain employs TRBV4-2 and TRBJ1-3; D is ambiguous. V was cut by 0 bases and J by 0 bases, with 15 bases left in between. This CDR3 has 18 residues. The germline V gene encodes CDR1 LGHNA and CDR2 YNFKEQ. The CDR3 bases are TGTGCCAGCAGCCAAGAAAAGATTTTGGGGATCTCTGGAAACACCATATATTTT. Its protein is CASSQEKILGISGNTIYF.

CDR3 amino acids: CASSLAGGATNEKLFF. The DNA of the CDR3 is TGTGCCAGCAGCTTGGCCGGGGGTGCAACTAATGAAAAACTGTTTTTT. The chain carries TRBV5-6 and TRBJ1-4; possible D gene TRBD1, 5 bases. Deletions cut 0 bases from V and 0 bases from J, with 9 bases between. This CDR3 is built from 16 residues. Germline V gene sequence: CDR1 SGHDT, CDR2 YYEEEE.

V usage is TRBV11-2 and J usage is TRBJ2-5; TRBD2 is a possible D gene (6 bases). The CDR3 loop spans 16 amino acids. Germline V gives CDR1 SGHAT, CDR2 FQNNGV. Trimming removed 1 base at V and 1 base at J, with 13 bases between. The CDR3 loop reads CASSLGVLASQETQYF. The CDR3 region has the DNA TGTGCCAGCAGCTTAGGGGTTCTAGCGTCCCAAGAGACCCAGTACTTC.

The chain recombines TRBV7-2 with TRBJ2-3; D is perhaps TRBD2 (6 bases). Per the germline V gene, CDR1 is SGHTA and CDR2 is FQGNSA. CDR3 size: 16 residues. The V and J ends lost 5 bases and 0 bases respectively, with 15 bases between them. CDR3 sequence (DNA): TGTGCCAGCAGCCTGGGGGTGGGGACTAGCACAGATACGCAGTATTTT. Its translation: CASSLGVGTSTDTQYF.

The rearrangement uses TRBV9 and TRBJ2-2; maybe TRBD2 (6 bases). The CDR3 loop spans 16 amino acids. Deletions cut 1 base from V and 7 bases from J, with 17 bases between. Germline V gene lookup returns CDR1 SGDLS and CDR2 YYNGEE. CDR3 DNA: TGTGCCAGCAGCGTAACTGTGTGGAGGGAACACGGGGAGCTGTTTTTT. The encoded protein is CASSVTVWREHGELFF.

The chain has TRBV2 and TRBJ1-5; 8 bases are a match to TRBD1. CDR1 SNHLY and CDR2 FYNNEI come from the germline V gene. The V segment lost 5 bases and the J segment 2 bases; nucleotides outside the gene matches: 5. This CDR3 has 15 residues. Written as DNA, the CDR3 is TGTGCCAGCAGTAGAACGACAGGGGGCAATCAGCCCCAGCATTTT. This encodes CASSRTTGGNQPQHF.

This clone was found once. The chain carries TRBV11-2 and TRBJ2-7; no reliable D call. The germline CDR1 and CDR2 sequences are SGHAT and FQNNGV. The V end was cut by 4 bases, the J end by 3 bases, with 4 bases between. The CDR3 contains 11 residues. CDR3 bases: TGTGCCAGCAGCTATAGCTACGAGCAGTACTTC. Its protein is CASSYSYEQYF. Together with reference TRBV11-2 and TRBJ2-7, the CDR3 gives the full variable domain: EAGVAQSPRYKIIEKRQSVAFWCNPISGHATLYWYQQILGQGPKLLIQFQNNGVVDDSQLPKDRFSAERLKGVDSTLKIQPAKLEDSAVYLCASSYSYEQYFGPGTRLTVT.